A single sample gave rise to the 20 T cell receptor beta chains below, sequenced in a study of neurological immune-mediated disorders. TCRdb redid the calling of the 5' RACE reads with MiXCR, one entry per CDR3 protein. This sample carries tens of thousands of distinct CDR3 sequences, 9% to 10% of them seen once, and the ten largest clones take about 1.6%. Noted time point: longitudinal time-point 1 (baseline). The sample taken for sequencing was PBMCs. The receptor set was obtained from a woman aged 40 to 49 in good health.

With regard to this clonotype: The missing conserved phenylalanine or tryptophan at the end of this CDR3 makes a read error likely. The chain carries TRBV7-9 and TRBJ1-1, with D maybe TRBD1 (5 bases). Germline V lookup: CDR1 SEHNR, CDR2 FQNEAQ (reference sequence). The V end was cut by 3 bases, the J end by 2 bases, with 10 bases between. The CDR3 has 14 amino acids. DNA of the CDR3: TGTGCCAGCAGCTTCGGGCAGGGCAACACTGAAGCTTTCTCT. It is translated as CASSFGQGNTEAFS.

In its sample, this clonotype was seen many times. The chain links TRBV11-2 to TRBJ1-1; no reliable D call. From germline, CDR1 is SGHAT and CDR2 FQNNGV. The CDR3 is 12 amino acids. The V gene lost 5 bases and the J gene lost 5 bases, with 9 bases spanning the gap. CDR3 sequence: CASSPTRTEAFF. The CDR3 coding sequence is TGTGCCAGCAGCCCCACAAGGACTGAAGCTTTCTTT.

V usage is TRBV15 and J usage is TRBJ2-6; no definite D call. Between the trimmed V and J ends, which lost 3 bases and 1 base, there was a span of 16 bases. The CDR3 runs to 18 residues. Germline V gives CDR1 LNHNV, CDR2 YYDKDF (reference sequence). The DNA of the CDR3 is TGTGCCACCAGCAGTGCTACAGTTTTAGGTTCTGGGGCCAACGTCCTGACTTTC. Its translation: CATSSATVLGSGANVLTF.

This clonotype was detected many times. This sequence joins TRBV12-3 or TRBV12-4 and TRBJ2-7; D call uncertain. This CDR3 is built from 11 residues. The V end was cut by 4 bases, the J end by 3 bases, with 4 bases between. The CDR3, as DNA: TGTGCCAGCAGTTCTGTCTACGAGCAGTACTTC. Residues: CASSSVYEQYF.

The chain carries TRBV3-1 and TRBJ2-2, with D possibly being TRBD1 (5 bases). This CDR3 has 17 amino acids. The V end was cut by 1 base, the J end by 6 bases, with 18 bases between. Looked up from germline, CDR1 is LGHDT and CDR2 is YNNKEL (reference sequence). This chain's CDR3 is CASSQVPPRQTPGELFF. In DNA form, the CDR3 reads TGTGCCAGCAGCCAAGTCCCGCCCAGACAGACCCCCGGGGAGCTGTTTTTT. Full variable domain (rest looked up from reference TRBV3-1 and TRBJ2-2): DTAVSQTPKYLVTQMGNDKSIKCEQNLGHDTMYWYKQDSKKFLKIMFSYNNKELIINETVPNRFSPKSPDKAHLNLHINSLELGDSAVYFCASSQVPPRQTPGELFFGEGSRLTVL.

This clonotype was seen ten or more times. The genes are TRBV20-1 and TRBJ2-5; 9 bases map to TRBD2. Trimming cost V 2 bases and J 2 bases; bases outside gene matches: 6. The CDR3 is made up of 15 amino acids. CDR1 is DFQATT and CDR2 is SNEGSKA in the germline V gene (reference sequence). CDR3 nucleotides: TGCAGTGCTAGAATGGCTAGCGGGGCGCAAGAGACCCAGTACTTC. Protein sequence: CSARMASGAQETQYF.

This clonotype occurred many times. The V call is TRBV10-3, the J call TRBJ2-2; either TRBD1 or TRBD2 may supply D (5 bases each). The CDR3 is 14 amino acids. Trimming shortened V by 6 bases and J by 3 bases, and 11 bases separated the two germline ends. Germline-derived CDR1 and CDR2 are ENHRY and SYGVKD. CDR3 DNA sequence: TGTGCCATCAGCGGGACGTGGGACACCGGGGAGCTGTTTTTT. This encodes CAISGTWDTGELFF.

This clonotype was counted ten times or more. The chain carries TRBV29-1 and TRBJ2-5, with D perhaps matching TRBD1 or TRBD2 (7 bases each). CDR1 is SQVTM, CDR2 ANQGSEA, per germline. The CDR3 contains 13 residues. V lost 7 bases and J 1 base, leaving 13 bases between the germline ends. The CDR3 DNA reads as TGCAGCGCAGCGGGACAGTTCCAAGAGACCCAGTACTTC. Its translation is CSAAGQFQETQYF.

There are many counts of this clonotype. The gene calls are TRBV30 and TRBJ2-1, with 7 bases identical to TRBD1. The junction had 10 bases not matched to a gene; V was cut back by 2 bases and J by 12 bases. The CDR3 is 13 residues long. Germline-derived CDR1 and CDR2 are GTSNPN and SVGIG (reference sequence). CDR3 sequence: CAWSFPDRVLQFF. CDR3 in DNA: TGTGCCTGGAGTTTTCCAGACAGGGTGTTGCAGTTCTTC.

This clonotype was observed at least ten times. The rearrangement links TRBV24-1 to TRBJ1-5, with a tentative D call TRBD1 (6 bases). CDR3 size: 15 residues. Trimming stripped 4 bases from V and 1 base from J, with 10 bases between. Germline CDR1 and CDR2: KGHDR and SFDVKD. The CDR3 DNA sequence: TGTGCCACCAGTGAGGAGGGGGGGAGCAATCAGCCCCAGCATTTT. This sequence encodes CATSEEGGSNQPQHF.

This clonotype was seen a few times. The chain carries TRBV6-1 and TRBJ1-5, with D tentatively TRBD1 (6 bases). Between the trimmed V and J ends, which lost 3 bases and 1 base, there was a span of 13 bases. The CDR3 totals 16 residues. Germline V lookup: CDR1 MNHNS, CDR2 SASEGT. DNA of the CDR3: TGTGCCAGCAGTGACCTCTTAGGGGGGAGCAATCAGCCCCAGCATTTT. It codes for CASSDLLGGSNQPQHF.

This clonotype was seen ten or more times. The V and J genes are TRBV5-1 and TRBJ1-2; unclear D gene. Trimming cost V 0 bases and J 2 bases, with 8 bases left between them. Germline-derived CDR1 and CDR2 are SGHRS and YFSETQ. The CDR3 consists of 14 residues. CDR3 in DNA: TGCGCCAGCAGCTTGGCCACGGCAAACTATGGCTACACCTTC. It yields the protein CASSLATANYGYTF.

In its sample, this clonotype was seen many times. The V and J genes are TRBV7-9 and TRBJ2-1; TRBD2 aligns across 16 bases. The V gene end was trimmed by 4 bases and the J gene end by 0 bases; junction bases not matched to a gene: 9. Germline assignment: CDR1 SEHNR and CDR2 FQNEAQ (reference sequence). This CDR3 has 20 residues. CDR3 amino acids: CASSSIPGTSGGVSYNEQFF. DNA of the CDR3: TGTGCCAGCAGCTCTATACCCGGGACTAGCGGGGGGGTCTCCTACAATGAGCAGTTCTTC.

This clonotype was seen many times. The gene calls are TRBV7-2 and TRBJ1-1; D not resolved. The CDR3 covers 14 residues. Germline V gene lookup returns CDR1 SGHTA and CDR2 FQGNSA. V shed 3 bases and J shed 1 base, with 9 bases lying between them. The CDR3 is CASSLTRSNTEAFF. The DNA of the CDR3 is TGTGCCAGCAGCTTGACCAGGTCGAACACTGAAGCTTTCTTT.

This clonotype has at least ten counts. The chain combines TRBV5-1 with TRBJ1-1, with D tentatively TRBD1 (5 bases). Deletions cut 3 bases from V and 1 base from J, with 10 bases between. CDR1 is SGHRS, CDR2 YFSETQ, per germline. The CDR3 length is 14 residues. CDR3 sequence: CASSWQGTNTEAFF. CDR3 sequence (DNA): TGCGCCAGCAGCTGGCAGGGCACGAACACTGAAGCTTTCTTT.

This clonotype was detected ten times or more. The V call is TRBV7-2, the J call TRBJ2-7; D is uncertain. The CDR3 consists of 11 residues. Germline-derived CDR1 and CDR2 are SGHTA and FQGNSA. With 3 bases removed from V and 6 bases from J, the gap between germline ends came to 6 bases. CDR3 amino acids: CASSFSLEQYF. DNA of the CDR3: TGTGCCAGCAGCTTCTCTCTCGAGCAGTACTTC.

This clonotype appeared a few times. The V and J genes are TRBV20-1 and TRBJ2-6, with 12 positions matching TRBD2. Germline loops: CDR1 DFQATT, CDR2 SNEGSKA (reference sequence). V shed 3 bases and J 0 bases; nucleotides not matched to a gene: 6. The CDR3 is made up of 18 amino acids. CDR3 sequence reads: CSASATSGSFSGANVLTF. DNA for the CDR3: TGCAGTGCTAGCGCGACTAGCGGGAGCTTCTCTGGGGCCAACGTCCTGACTTTC.

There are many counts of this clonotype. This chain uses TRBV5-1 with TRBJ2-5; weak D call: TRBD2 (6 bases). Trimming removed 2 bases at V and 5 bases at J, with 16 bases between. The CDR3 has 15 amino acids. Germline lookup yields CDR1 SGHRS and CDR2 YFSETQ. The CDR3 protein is CASSFGGTSVETQYF. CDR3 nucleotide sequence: TGCGCCAGCAGCTTTGGCGGGACGTCCGTCGAGACCCAGTACTTC.

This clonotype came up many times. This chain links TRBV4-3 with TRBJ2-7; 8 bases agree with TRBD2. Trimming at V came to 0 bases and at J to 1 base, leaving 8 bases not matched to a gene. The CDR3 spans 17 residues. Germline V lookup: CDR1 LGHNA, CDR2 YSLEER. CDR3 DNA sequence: TGCGCCAGCAGCCAAGATCTAGCGCTAGCGGGTTCCTACGAGCAGTACTTC. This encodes CASSQDLALAGSYEQYF.

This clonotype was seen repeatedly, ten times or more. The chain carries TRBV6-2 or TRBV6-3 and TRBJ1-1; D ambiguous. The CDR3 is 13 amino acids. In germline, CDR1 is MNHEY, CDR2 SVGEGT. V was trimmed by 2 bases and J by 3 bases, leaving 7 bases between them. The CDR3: CASSYAQYTEAFF. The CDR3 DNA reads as TGTGCCAGCAGTTACGCGCAGTACACTGAAGCTTTCTTT.